The 17 T cell receptor beta chains in this list originate from one sample, sequenced in a study of blood T cell repertoires in COVID-19. Measured with immunoSEQ multiplex PCR; TCRdb has only the in-frame clones, and not every one. The data show a few hundred thousand clones, roughly 84% seen once. The sequencing sample was made of PBMCs or T cells enriched from blood (not recorded which). Receptors were obtained from a man between 45 and 60 years old who had recovered from COVID-19.

This chain connects TRBV7-2 to TRBJ2-1; 9 positions match TRBD2. The CDR3 extends over 14 amino acids. Germline V CDR1 and CDR2: SGHTA, FQGNSA. Trimming took 5 bases from V and 8 from J; bases not matched to a gene: 7. CDR3 protein: CASSTSGQTYEQFF. CDR3 DNA: TGTGCCAGCAGCACTAGCGGGCAGACGTATGAGCAGTTCTTC.

V is TRBV2 and J is TRBJ2-3, with a tentative D call TRBD1 (5 bases). This CDR3 comprises 15 residues. Germline CDR1 is SNHLY and CDR2 is FYNNEI. Trimming pared 5 bases from V and 3 bases from J, leaving 15 bases between. DNA for the CDR3: TGTGCCAGCAGTCGGAGCAGGGCACCTACAGATACGCAGTATTTT. Protein sequence: CASSRSRAPTDTQYF.

CDR3 DNA: TGTGCCAGCAAGGTTACAGGGTCCTACGAGCAGTACTTC. Translating gives CASKVTGSYEQYF. The genes are TRBV2 and TRBJ2-7, with D possibly matching TRBD1 (6 bases). This CDR3 contains 13 residues. V lost 7 bases, J lost 1 base, and 11 bases lay in between. The germline CDR1 and CDR2 sequences are SNHLY and FYNNEI.

This chain uses TRBV28 with TRBJ1-4; maybe TRBD1 (6 bases). The CDR3 has 14 amino acids. V gave up 3 bases and J gave up 5 bases, with 10 bases separating them. CDR1 is MDHEN and CDR2 is SYDVKM in the germline V gene. The DNA for the CDR3 is TGTGCCAGCAGTTTCGGAGGACAGAATGAAAAACTGTTTTTT. It encodes CASSFGGQNEKLFF.

The CDR3 region is CASSYTSGNYNEQFF. Here the CDR3 DNA reads TGCGCCAGCAGCTATACTAGCGGAAATTACAATGAGCAGTTCTTC. The chain carries TRBV5-1 and TRBJ2-1, with 8 bases aligning to TRBD2. J lost 4 bases, V lost 3 bases, and 6 bases had no gene match. The germline gives CDR1 SGHRS, CDR2 YFSETQ. This CDR3 contains 15 residues.

The rearrangement links TRBV5-4 to TRBJ1-1; 9 nucleotides line up with TRBD1. Looked up from germline, CDR1 is SGHNT and CDR2 is YYREEE (reference sequence). CDR3 length equals 18 residues. V shed 1 base and J 0 bases; nucleotides not matched to a gene: 10. The CDR3 spells CASSLWPGQGFMNTEAFF. For the CDR3, the DNA is TGTGCCAGCAGCTTGTGGCCGGGACAGGGATTCATGAACACTGAAGCTTTCTTT.

This clone was seen once. CDR3 nucleotides: TGTGCCAGCAGCCACGATGCGGGACAGGGACTCTATGGCTACACCTTC. It is translated as CASSHDAGQGLYGYTF. The chain combines TRBV4-2 with TRBJ1-2; 9 bases line up with TRBD1. The CDR3 totals 16 residues. Trimming at V came to 3 bases and at J to 4 bases, leaving 9 bases not matched to a gene. CDR1 is LGHNA, CDR2 YNFKEQ, per germline.

The chain couples TRBV5-1 to TRBJ2-7; tentatively, D is TRBD1 (5 bases). V was trimmed by 3 bases and J by 2 bases, leaving 18 bases between them. Germline lookup yields CDR1 SGHRS and CDR2 YFSETQ. The CDR3 has 16 residues. The CDR3 nucleotides read TGCGCCAGCAGCTATATCCGGGCTCAGGGAACCTACGAGCAGTACTTC. It codes for CASSYIRAQGTYEQYF.

The chain carries TRBV7-9 and TRBJ2-1; no definite D call. The CDR3 has 16 residues. Germline CDR1 is SEHNR and CDR2 is FQNEAQ (reference sequence). Between the trimmed V and J ends, which lost 0 bases and 3 bases, there was a span of 12 bases. The chain's CDR3 is CASSLAWQRYYNEQFF. The DNA for the CDR3 is TGTGCCAGCAGCTTAGCGTGGCAGCGATACTACAATGAGCAGTTCTTC.

The chain links TRBV28 to TRBJ1-2; 8 bases are a match to TRBD1. Germline trimming cut 8 bases from V and 4 bases from J; bases unmatched to any gene: 15. The length of the CDR3 is 16 residues. Germline-derived CDR1 and CDR2 are MDHEN and SYDVKM. CDR3 protein: CASFGTGDTRSYGYTF. The CDR3 nucleotides read TGTGCCAGCTTCGGGACAGGAGACACACGCAGCTATGGCTACACCTTC.

V gene TRBV5-1 combines with J gene TRBJ1-2; TRBD1 might be the D (5 bases). Between the trimmed V and J ends, which lost 4 bases and 7 bases, there was a span of 14 bases. The CDR3 consists of 13 residues. CDR1 is SGHRS and CDR2 is YFSETQ in the germline V gene. This chain's CDR3 is CASSPGEGTGYTF. The CDR3 coding sequence is TGCGCCAGCAGCCCGGGGGAAGGGACTGGCTACACCTTC.

This rearrangement joins TRBV5-1 to TRBJ1-2; 7 nucleotides line up with TRBD1. CDR1 SGHRS and CDR2 YFSETQ come from the germline V gene. The V gene end was trimmed by 2 bases and the J gene end by 4 bases; junction bases not matched to a gene: 5. This CDR3 has 14 amino acids. CDR3 region: CASSFDRASYGYTF. The CDR3 coding sequence is TGCGCCAGCAGCTTCGACAGGGCCAGCTATGGCTACACCTTC.

The CDR3: CASSTAGAGTGELFF. The CDR3 DNA sequence: TGTGCCAGCAGTACCGCGGGGGCGGGGACCGGGGAGCTGTTTTTT. The rearrangement links TRBV6-2 or TRBV6-3 to TRBJ2-2, with D possibly being TRBD2 (7 bases). Trimming left V 5 bases short and J 5 bases short, with 15 bases between. The length of the CDR3 is 15 residues. Germline V gene data show CDR1 as MNHEY and CDR2 as SVGEGT.

V and J are TRBV2 and TRBJ2-3; 7 bases line up with TRBD2. V gave up 6 bases and J gave up 4 bases; unmatched junction bases: 10. Germline CDR1 and CDR2: SNHLY and FYNNEI. CDR3 size: 15 residues. CDR3 amino acids: CASRRTRTAADTQYF. Here the CDR3 DNA reads TGTGCCAGCAGAAGGACTAGGACCGCGGCAGATACGCAGTATTTT.

This clone was seen a few times. The chain employs TRBV15 and TRBJ1-4; perhaps TRBD1 as D (5 bases). The ends were cut back, 1 base at V and 7 bases at J, with 7 bases in the middle. The CDR3 sequence is 13 residues long. CDR1 and CDR2 from the germline V gene are LNHNV and YYDKDF (reference sequence). The CDR3 coding sequence is TGTGCCACCAGCAGAGGACAGAGTGAAAAACTGTTTTTT. Translation gives CATSRGQSEKLFF. Complete variable domain (other parts from reference TRBV15 and TRBJ1-4): DAMVIQNPRYQVTQFGKPVTLSCSQTLNHNVMYWYQQKSSQAPKLLFHYYDKDFNNEADTPDNFQSRRPNTSFCFLDIRSPGLGDTAMYLCATSRGQSEKLFFGSGTQLSVL.

This clone was seen a single time. The chain employs TRBV6-5 and TRBJ1-4; D is perhaps TRBD1 (5 bases). Trimming took off 4 bases at V and 5 bases at J, with 11 bases between the two ends. This CDR3 region has 14 residues. CDR1 and CDR2 (germline): MNHEY, SVGAGI. The CDR3 nucleotides read TGTGCCAGCAGTTCCAGGGTAATGAATGAAAAACTGTTTTTT. Translated: CASSSRVMNEKLFF.

The CDR3 sequence: CASSPGTGARAEAFF. The CDR3 nucleotides are TGTGCCAGCTCACCCGGGACAGGGGCGCGCGCAGAAGCTTTCTTT. This rearrangement joins TRBV18 to TRBJ1-1; 10 bases are a match to TRBD1. The CDR3 loop spans 15 amino acids. Germline V gene data show CDR1 as KGHSH and CDR2 as LQKENI. Trimming cost V 3 bases and J 8 bases; bases outside gene matches: 9.